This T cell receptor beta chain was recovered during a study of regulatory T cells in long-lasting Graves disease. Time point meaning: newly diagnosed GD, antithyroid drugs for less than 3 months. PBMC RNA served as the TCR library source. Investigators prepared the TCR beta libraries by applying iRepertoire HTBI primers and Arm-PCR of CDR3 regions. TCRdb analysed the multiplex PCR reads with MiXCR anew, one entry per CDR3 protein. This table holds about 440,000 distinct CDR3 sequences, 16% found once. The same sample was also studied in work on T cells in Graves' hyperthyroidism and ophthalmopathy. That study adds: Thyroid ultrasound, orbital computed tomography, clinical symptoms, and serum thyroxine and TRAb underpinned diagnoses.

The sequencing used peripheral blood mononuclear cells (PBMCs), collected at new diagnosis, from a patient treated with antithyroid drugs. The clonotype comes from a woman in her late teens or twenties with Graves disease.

In DNA form, the CDR3 reads TGTGCCAGCAGACCCAACGGACAGGGGCTCAATCAGCCCCAGCATTTT. Protein sequence: CASRPNGQGLNQPQHF. The chain carries TRBV28 and TRBJ1-5; 9 bases are a match to TRBD1. Per the germline V gene, CDR1 is MDHEN and CDR2 is SYDVKM. The junction had 9 bases not matched to a gene; V was cut back by 6 bases and J by 3 bases. The CDR3 sequence is 16 residues long.